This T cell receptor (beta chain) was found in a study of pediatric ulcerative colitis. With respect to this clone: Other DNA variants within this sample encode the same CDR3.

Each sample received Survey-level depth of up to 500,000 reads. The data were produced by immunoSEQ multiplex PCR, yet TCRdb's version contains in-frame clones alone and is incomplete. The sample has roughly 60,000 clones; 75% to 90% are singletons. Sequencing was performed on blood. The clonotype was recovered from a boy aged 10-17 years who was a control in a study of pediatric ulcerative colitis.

The DNA of the CDR3 is TGTGCTAGTGGTTTTGACTCCTACGAGCAGTACTTC. This sequence encodes CASGFDSYEQYF. The chain couples TRBV12-5 to TRBJ2-7; D gene unclear. Germline V gives CDR1 LGHNT, CDR2 FRNRAP. The V and J ends lost 3 bases and 0 bases respectively, with 3 bases between them. This CDR3 region has 12 residues.